This T cell receptor (beta chain) was captured by sequencing in a study of blood T cell repertoires in COVID-19. The wider study: PBMCs, B-cell-depleted T cells, or T cells provided the cDNA or gDNA that made up the material.

CDR3 length equals 15 residues. The germline CDR1 and CDR2 sequences are SGHNT and YYREEE (reference sequence). J lost 6 bases, V lost 6 bases, and 14 bases had no gene match. Seattle researchers signed up patients amid active infection and tracked them longitudinally. Assay used: immunoSEQ multiplex PCR; TCRdb lists only in-frame clones, some missing. Altogether 60,000 to 75,000 clones are present, 87% being singletons, with the ten largest covering 3.4%. The sequence derives from a woman aged 50 to 65 with COVID-19, enrolled during active disease. Sequences were obtained from peripheral blood. The chain carries TRBV5-4 and TRBJ1-2; 7 nucleotides line up with TRBD1. The CDR3 sequence: CASNLVGQAGDGYTF. The CDR3 nucleotides read TGTGCCAGCAACCTAGTTGGACAGGCCGGGGATGGCTACACCTTC.